Listed below are T cell receptor beta chains from one sample, sequenced in a study of T-cell memory formation after mild COVID-19. Using its own MiXCR run on the 5' RACE reads, TCRdb lists one record per CDR3 protein. The sample holds roughly 43,000 distinct CDR3 sequences, nearly 9.5% seen once. Sequencing was performed on PBMCs or a T cell subset sorted from them (not recorded which). These receptor sequences come from an adult woman who had mild COVID-19 (a few samples of this study predate the infection). Cell type and time point are not known. The CDR3 runs from the conserved cysteine through the conserved F or W. Each record gives: V gene, CDR3 length, clone size, D gene, J gene, CDR3 protein, CDR3 DNA. A D gene is named only where the DNA matches it firmly. Size is stated for part of the rows, as once, few or many counts, or as a class when the clone is expanded.

>TRBV25-1|13|few|NA|TRBJ1-2
CASSERRGYGYTF
TGTGCCAGCAGTGAACGCAGGGGCTATGGCTACACCTTC
>TRBV12-3/TRBV12-4|19|many|TRBD2|TRBJ2-1
CASSRRTSGRVNSYNEQFF
TGTGCCAGCAGTCGAAGGACTAGCGGGAGGGTTAACTCCTACAATGAGCAGTTCTTC
>TRBV29-1|13|many|TRBD2|TRBJ2-1
CSVVPSGRGGQFF
TGCAGCGTTGTCCCTAGCGGGAGAGGAGGGCAGTTCTTC
>TRBV4-1|14|few|NA|TRBJ2-5
CASSLYGAGETQYF
TGCGCCAGCAGCCTCTACGGGGCTGGAGAGACCCAGTACTTC
>TRBV5-6|16|few|NA|TRBJ2-1
CASSPFLRQLYNEQFF
TGTGCCAGCAGCCCATTTTTACGACAGCTATACAATGAGCAGTTCTTC
>TRBV29-1|12|many|NA|TRBJ1-4
CSVSLGNEKLFF
TGCAGCGTCTCTCTGGGGAATGAAAAACTGTTTTTT
>TRBV12-3/TRBV12-4|15|many|TRBD2|TRBJ2-5
CASSLAQAGGETQYF
TGTGCCAGCAGTTTAGCGCAAGCGGGGGGAGAGACCCAGTACTTC
>TRBV7-2|13|NA|NA|TRBJ1-1
CAATRQSNTEAFF
TGTGCCGCAACCCGACAGTCAAACACTGAAGCTTTCTTT
>TRBV7-6|15|few|TRBD2|TRBJ2-1
CASHPGGRPYNEQFF
TGTGCCAGCCATCCCGGCGGGAGGCCCTACAATGAGCAGTTCTTC
>TRBV29-1|15|NA|NA|TRBJ1-1
CSVGTALRANTEAFF
TGCAGCGTTGGGACAGCGCTCCGAGCGAACACTGAAGCTTTCTTT
>TRBV20-1|16|NA|NA|TRBJ2-6
CSALDSSLGGANVLTF
TGCAGTGCTCTCGACAGTTCCTTGGGGGGGGCCAACGTCCTGACTTTC
>TRBV12-3/TRBV12-4|14|many|NA|TRBJ1-4
CASSETGFNEKLFF
TGTGCCAGCAGTGAAACGGGGTTTAATGAAAAACTGTTTTTT
>TRBV5-5|14|many|NA|TRBJ2-5
CASSSAIAGETQYF
TGTGCCAGCAGCTCCGCGATAGCCGGAGAGACCCAGTACTTC
>TRBV11-2|15|few|NA|TRBJ2-1
CASSFGASSYNEQFF
TGTGCCAGCAGCTTTGGAGCGAGCTCCTACAATGAGCAGTTCTTC
>TRBV20-1|15|few|NA|TRBJ2-7
CSARDRIGAPYEQYF
TGCAGTGCTAGAGATCGAATTGGGGCACCCTACGAGCAGTACTTC
>TRBV7-3|13|many|TRBD2|TRBJ2-1
CASRQNDSGRQFF
TGTGCCAGCAGACAGAACGACAGCGGGAGGCAGTTCTTC
>TRBV28|13|few|TRBD1|TRBJ2-7
CASTGQNSYEQYF
TGTGCCAGCACGGGACAGAATTCCTACGAGCAGTACTTC